These 5 T cell receptor beta chains were all obtained from the same sample, sequenced in a study of cytomegalovirus exposure and HLA in healthy donors (dated by TCRdb to the late 2010s). Receptors were amplified or captured by the immunoSEQ multiplex PCR assay. The multiplex PCR relied on a mix of 60 forward primers for TCR Vbeta segments and 13 reverse primers for TCR Jbeta segments. TCRdb took this table from immuneACCESS and kept in-frame rearrangements with V and J called. Such tables lack part of the clones; where checked against another copy, unresolved V genes explain under half of the gap, and the rest is unexplained. In this sample the table shows over 150,000 clones, roughly 77% of which occur a single time. Clones ranked in the top ten supply about 4.6% of the sample. The specimen was PBMCs. The receptor source for this set is a man aged 25 to 40 in good health and CMV-seropositive.

The chain couples TRBV5-6 to TRBJ1-4, with D uncertain. The ends were cut back, 0 bases at V and 4 bases at J, with 7 bases in the middle. Germline V lookup: CDR1 SGHDT, CDR2 YYEEEE. CDR3 length: 14 amino acids. The CDR3 DNA sequence: TGTGCCAGCAGCTTGGGACTGATTAATGAAAAACTGTTTTTT. This translates into CASSLGLINEKLFF.

J is TRBJ2-2 and V is TRBV30; tentatively, D is TRBD1 (6 bases). The CDR3 runs 13 residues. Germline lookup yields CDR1 GTSNPN and CDR2 SVGIG (reference sequence). With 2 bases removed from V and 6 bases from J, the gap between germline ends came to 10 bases. DNA for the CDR3: TGTGCCTGGAGTTACAGGGCGGCCGGGGAGCTGTTTTTT. Amino acid sequence: CAWSYRAAGELFF.

The J gene is TRBJ1-5, the V gene TRBV18; 8 bases map to TRBD1. Germline V gives CDR1 KGHSH, CDR2 LQKENI. V lost 3 bases, J lost 3 bases, and 4 bases stayed unmatched. CDR3 length equals 15 residues. CDR3 residues: CASSPGTGNNQPQHF. The CDR3 coding sequence is TGTGCCAGCTCACCGGGGACAGGCAACAATCAGCCCCAGCATTTT.

Turning to this clone: The junction departs from germline at one end; a sequencing error may be responsible. Other nucleotide sequences from this sample produce the same CDR3. The chain has TRBV7-9 and TRBJ1-2, with D unresolved. The CDR3 is 12 amino acids. Per germline, CDR1 SEHNR and CDR2 FQNEAQ (reference sequence). CDR3 DNA: TGTTCCAGCAGCTTAGGAGGGAGCGGCTACACCTTC. Translating it yields CSSSLGGSGYTF.

The gene calls are TRBV2 and TRBJ2-7; D possibly corresponds to TRBD1 (5 bases). The germline gives CDR1 SNHLY, CDR2 FYNNEI. Trimming removed 4 bases at V and 4 bases at J, with 11 bases between. The CDR3 is made up of 13 amino acids. CDR3 residues: CASSGGRVYEQYF. In DNA form, the CDR3 reads TGTGCCAGCAGTGGTGGCAGGGTATACGAGCAGTACTTC.